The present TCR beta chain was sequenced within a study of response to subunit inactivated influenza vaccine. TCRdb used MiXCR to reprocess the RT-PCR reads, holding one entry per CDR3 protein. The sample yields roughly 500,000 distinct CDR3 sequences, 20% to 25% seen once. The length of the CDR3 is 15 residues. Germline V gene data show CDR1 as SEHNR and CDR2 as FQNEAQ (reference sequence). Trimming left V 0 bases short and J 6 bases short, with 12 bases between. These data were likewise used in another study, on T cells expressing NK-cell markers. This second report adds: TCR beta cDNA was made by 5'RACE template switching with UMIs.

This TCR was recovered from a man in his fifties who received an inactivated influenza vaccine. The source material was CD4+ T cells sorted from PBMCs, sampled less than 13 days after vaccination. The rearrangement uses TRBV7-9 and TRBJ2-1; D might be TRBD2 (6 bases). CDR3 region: CASSLAGGNANEQFF. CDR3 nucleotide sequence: TGTGCCAGCAGCTTAGCGGGAGGAAACGCCAATGAGCAGTTCTTC.